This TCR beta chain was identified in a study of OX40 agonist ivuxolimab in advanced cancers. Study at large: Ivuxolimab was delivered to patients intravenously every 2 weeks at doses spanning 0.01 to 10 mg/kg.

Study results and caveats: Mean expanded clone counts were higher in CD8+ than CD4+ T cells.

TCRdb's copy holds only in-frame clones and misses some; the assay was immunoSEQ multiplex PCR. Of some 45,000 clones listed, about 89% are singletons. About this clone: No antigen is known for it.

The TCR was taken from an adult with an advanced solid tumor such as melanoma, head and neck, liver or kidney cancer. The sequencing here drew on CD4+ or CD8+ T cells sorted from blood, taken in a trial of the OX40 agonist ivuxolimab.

CDR3 DNA sequence: TGTGCCAGCAGTTACTCCGGGACCCAGTACTTC. Translated: CASSYSGTQYF. V and J are TRBV6-6 and TRBJ2-5; D gene unclear. The CDR3 has 11 amino acids. V dropped 0 bases and J dropped 7 bases, with 3 bases sitting between them. Germline CDR1 MNHNY, CDR2 SVGAGI (reference sequence).